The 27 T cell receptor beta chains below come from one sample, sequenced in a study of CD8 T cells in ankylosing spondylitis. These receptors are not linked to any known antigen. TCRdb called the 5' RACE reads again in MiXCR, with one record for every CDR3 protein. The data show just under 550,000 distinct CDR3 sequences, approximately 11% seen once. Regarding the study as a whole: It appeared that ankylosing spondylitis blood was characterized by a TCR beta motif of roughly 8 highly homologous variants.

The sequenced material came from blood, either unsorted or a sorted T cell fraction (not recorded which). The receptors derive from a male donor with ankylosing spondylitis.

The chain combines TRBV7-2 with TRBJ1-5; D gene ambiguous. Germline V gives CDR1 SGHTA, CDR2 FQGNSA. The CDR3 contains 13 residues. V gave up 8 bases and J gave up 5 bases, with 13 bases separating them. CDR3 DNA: TGTGCCAGCGCCCCCGGCGGTGATCAGCCCCAGCATTTT. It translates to CASAPGGDQPQHF. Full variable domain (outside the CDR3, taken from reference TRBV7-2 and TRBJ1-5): GAGVSQSPSNKVTEKGKDVELRCDPISGHTALYWYRQSLGQGLEFLIYFQGNSAPDKSGLPSDRFSAERTGGSVSTLTIQRTQQEDSAVYLCASAPGGDQPQHFGDGTRLSIL.

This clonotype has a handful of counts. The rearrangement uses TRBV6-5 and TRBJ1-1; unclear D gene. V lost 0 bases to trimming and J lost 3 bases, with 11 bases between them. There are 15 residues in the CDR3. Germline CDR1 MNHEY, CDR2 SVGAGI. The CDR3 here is CASSYSMRPDTEAFF. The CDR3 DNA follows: TGTGCCAGCAGTTACTCGATGCGGCCGGACACTGAAGCTTTCTTT.

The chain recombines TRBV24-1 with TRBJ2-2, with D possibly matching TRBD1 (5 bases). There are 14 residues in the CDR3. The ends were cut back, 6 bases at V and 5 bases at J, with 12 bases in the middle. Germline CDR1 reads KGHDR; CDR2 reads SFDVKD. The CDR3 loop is CATSPLPGTGELFF. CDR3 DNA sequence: TGTGCCACCAGTCCCCTTCCAGGGACCGGGGAGCTGTTTTTT.

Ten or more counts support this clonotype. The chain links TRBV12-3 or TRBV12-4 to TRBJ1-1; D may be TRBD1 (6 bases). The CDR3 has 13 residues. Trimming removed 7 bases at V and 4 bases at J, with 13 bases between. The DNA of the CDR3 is TGTGCCAGCAACCCCGCCAGGGGCACTGAAGCTTTCTTT. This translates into CASNPARGTEAFF.

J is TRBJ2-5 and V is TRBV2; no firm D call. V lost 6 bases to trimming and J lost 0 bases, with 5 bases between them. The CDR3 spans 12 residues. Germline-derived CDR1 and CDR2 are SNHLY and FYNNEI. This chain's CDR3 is CASRKYQETQYF. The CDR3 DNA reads TGTGCCAGCAGGAAGTACCAAGAGACCCAGTACTTC.

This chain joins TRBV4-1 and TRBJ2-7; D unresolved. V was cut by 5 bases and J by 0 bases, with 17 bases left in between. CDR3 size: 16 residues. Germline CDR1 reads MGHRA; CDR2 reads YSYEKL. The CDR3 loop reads CASSEAYADSSYEQYV. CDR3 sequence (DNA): TGCGCCAGCAGCGAAGCTTACGCGGATAGCTCCTACGAGCAGTACGTC.

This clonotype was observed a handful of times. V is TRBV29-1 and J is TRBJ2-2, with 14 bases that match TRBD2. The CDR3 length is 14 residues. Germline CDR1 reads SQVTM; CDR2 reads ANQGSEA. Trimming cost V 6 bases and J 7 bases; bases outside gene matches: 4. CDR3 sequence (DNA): TGCAGCGTCGGGACTAGCGGGAGTCTCGGGGAGCTGTTTTTT. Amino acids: CSVGTSGSLGELFF.

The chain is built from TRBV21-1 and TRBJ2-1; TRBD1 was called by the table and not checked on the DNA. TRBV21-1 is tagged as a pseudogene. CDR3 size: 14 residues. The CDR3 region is CASARGSSYNEQFF. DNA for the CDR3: TGTGCCAGCGCACGGGGCAGCTCCTACAATGAGCAGTTCTTC.

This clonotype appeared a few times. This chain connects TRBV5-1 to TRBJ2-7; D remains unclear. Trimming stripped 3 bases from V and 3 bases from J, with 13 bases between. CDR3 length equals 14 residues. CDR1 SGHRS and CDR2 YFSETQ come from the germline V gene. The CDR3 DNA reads TGCGCCAGCAGCTGGGCGGACGGAAACTACGAGCAGTACTTC. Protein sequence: CASSWADGNYEQYF.

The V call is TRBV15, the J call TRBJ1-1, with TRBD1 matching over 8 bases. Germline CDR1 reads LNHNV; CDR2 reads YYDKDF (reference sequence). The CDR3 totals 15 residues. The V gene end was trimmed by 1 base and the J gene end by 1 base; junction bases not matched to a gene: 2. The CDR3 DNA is TGTGCCACCAGCAGAGCGGACAGGGAGAACACTGAAGCTTTCTTT. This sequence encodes CATSRADRENTEAFF. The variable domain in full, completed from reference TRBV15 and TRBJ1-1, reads DAMVIQNPRYQVTQFGKPVTLSCSQTLNHNVMYWYQQKSSQAPKLLFHYYDKDFNNEADTPDNFQSRRPNTSFCFLDIRSPGLGDTAMYLCATSRADRENTEAFFGQGTRLTVV.

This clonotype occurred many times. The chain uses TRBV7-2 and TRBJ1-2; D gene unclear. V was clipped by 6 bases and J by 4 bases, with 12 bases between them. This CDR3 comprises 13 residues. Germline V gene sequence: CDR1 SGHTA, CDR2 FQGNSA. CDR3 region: CASSLSGGYGYTF. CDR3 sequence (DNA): TGTGCCAGCAGTTTATCCGGTGGCTATGGCTACACCTTC. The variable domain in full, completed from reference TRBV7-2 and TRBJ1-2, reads GAGVSQSPSNKVTEKGKDVELRCDPISGHTALYWYRQSLGQGLEFLIYFQGNSAPDKSGLPSDRFSAERTGGSVSTLTIQRTQQEDSAVYLCASSLSGGYGYTFGSGTRLTVV.

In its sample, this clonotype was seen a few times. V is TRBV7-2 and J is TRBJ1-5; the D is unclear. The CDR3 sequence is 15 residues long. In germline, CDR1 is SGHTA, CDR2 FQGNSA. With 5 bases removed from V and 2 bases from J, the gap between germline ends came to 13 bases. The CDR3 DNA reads TGTGCCAGCAGCCCCCAGGTCGGGGGCAATCAGCCCCAGCATTTT. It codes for CASSPQVGGNQPQHF.

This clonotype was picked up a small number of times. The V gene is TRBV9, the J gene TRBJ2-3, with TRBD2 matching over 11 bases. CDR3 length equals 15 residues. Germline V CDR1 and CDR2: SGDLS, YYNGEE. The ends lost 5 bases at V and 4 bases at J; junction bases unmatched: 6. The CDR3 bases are TGTGCCAGCAGGAGGACTAGCGGGCTCTCAGATACGCAGTATTTT. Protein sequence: CASRRTSGLSDTQYF.

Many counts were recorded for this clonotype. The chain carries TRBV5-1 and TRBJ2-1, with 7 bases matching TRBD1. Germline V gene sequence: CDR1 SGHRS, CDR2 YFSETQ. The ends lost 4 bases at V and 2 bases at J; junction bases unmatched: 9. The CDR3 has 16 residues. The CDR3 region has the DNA TGCGCCAGCAGCAGATCGGGACAGCCACCCTACAATGAGCAGTTCTTC. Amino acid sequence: CASSRSGQPPYNEQFF.

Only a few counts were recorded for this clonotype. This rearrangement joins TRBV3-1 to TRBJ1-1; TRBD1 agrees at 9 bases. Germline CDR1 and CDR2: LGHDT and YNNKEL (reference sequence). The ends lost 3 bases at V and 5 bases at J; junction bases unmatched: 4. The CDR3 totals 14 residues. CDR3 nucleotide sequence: TGTGCCAGCAGCCACCCGGGACAGGGAACTGAAGCTTTCTTT. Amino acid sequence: CASSHPGQGTEAFF.

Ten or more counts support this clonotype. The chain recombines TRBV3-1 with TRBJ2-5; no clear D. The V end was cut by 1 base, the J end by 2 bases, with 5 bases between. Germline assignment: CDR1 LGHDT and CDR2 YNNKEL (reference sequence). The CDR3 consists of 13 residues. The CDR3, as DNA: TGTGCCAGCAGCCAAGGATGGCAAGAGACCCAGTACTTC. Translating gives CASSQGWQETQYF.

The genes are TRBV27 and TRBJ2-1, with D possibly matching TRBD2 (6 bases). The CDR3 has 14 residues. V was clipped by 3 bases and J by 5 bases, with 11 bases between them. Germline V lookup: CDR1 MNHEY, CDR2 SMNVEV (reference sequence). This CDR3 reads CASSLSSADNEQFF. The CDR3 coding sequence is TGTGCCAGCAGTTTGTCTAGCGCAGACAATGAGCAGTTCTTC.

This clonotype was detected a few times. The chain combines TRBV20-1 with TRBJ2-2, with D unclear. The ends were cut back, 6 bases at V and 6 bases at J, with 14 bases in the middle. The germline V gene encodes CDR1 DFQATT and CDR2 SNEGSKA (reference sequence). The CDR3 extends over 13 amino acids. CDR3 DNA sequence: TGCAGTGCCGACGTCGGTCTCGCCGGGGAGCTGTTTTTT. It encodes CSADVGLAGELFF.

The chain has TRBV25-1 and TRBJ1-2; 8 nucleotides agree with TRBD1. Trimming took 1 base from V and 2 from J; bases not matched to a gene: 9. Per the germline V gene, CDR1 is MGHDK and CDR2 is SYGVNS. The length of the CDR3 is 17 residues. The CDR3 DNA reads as TGTGCCAGCAGTGAATTAGGGACAGGAGTCGGAAACTATGGCTACACCTTC. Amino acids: CASSELGTGVGNYGYTF.

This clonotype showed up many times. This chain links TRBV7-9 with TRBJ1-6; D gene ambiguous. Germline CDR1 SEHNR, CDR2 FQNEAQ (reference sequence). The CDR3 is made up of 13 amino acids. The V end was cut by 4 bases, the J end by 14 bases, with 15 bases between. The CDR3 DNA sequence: TGTGCCAGCAGCTCCCCGGGCCGCCGGGCCCTCCACTTT. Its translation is CASSSPGRRALHF.

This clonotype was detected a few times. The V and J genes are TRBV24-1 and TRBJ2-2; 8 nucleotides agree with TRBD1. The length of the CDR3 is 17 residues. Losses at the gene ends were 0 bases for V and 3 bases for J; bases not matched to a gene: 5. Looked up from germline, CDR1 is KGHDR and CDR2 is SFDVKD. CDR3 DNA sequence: TGTGCCACCAGTGATTTGGTTGGACAGGGACACACCGGGGAGCTGTTTTTT. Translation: CATSDLVGQGHTGELFF.

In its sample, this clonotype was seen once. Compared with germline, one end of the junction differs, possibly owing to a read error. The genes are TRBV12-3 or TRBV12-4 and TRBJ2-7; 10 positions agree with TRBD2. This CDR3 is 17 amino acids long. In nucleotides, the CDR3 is TGTGCCCGCAGTTTAGAGTACTCTGGACTAGCGGCCTACGAGCAGTACTTC. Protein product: CARSLEYSGLAAYEQYF.

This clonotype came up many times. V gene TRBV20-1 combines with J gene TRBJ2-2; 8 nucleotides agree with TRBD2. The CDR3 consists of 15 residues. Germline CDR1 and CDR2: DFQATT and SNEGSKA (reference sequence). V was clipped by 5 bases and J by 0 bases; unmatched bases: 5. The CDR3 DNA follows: TGCAGTGCTGCCACCGGGAGGGCGAACACCGGGGAGCTGTTTTTT. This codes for CSAATGRANTGELFF.

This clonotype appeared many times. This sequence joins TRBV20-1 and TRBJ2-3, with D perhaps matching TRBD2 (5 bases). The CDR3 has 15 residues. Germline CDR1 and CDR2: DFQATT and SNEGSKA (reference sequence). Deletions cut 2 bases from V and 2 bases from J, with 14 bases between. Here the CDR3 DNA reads TGCAGTGCTAGAAATTCCAACGGGGTCACAGATACGCAGTATTTT. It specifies CSARNSNGVTDTQYF.

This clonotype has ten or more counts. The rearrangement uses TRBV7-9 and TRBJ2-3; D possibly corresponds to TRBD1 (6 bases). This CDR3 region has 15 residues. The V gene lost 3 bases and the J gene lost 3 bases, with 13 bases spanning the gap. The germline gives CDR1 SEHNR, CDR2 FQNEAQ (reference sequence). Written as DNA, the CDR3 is TGTGCCAGCAGCTTTGGCAGGGGATCGACAGATACGCAGTATTTT. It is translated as CASSFGRGSTDTQYF. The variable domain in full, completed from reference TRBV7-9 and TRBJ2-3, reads DTGVSQNPRHKITKRGQNVTFRCDPISEHNRLYWYRQTLGQGPEFLTYFQNEAQLEKSRLLSDRFSAERPKGSFSTLEIQRTEQGDSAMYLCASSFGRGSTDTQYFGPGTRLTVL.

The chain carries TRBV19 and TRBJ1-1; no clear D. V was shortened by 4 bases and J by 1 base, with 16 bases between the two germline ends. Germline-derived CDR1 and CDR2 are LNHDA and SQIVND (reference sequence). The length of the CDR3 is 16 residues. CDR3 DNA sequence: TGTGCCAGTAGTACCCGGTTTGGAAGTCCGAACACTGAAGCTTTCTTT. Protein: CASSTRFGSPNTEAFF.

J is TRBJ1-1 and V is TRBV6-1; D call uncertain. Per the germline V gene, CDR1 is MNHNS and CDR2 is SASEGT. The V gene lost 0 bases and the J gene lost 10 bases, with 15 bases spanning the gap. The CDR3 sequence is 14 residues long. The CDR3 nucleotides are TGTGCCAGCAGTGAAGCAGGTCGAGGCTCTACAGCTTTCTTT. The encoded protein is CASSEAGRGSTAFF.